This T cell receptor beta chain was found in a study of Ad26.COV2.S vaccination and SARS-CoV-2 variants. Study information: Of the COV1001 trial arms, the Ad26.COV2.S arm included the donor. The study gave Ad26.COV2.S intramuscularly, once or twice 56 days apart.

Losses at the gene ends were 3 bases for V and 6 bases for J; bases not matched to a gene: 4. The CDR3 is 13 amino acids. Germline loops: CDR1 SGHTA, CDR2 FQGNSA. Overall study results and limits: Higher spike-specific TCR breadth was found in vaccine recipients than in placebo recipients.

Treatment meaning: roughly 20 received Ad26.COV2.S at low or high dose, single or two shots; 5 received placebo; per-sample allocation not given. The samples date from day 63 after the first vaccine or placebo injection. An adult of 18-55 years in Boston served as donor. This table comes from immunoSEQ multiplex PCR, and its TCRdb copy is limited to in-frame clones, with some not included. Of hundreds of thousands of clones in the sample, 90% were seen once. In regard to this clone: Antigen specificity is unknown.

Source: peripheral blood, taken in a trial of Ad26.COV2.S vaccine versus placebo. J is TRBJ2-7 and V is TRBV7-2; 8 bases match TRBD2. This clonotype originated in a person aged 18-65 years who received the Ad26.COV2.S COVID-19 vaccine or a placebo. The CDR3 reads CASSFGLAGEQYF. The CDR3 nucleotides are TGTGCCAGCAGCTTTGGACTAGCTGGCGAGCAGTACTTC. The full variable domain, with the rest looked up from reference TRBV7-2 and TRBJ2-7, is GAGVSQSPSNKVTEKGKDVELRCDPISGHTALYWYRQSLGQGLEFLIYFQGNSAPDKSGLPSDRFSAERTGGSVSTLTIQRTQQEDSAVYLCASSFGLAGEQYFGPGTRLTVT.